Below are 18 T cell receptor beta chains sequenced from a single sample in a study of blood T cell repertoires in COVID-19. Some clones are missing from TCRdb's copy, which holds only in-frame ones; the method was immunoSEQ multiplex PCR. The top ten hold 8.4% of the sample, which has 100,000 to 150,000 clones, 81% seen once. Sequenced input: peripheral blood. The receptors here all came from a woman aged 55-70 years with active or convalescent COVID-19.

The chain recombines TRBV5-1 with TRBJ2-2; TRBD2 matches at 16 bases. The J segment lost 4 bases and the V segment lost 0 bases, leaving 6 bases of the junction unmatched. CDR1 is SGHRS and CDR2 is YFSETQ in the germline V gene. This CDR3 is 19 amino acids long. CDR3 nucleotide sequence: TGCGCCAGCAGCTTGGCGGGACTAGCGGGAGGGCCAGGCACCGGGGAGCTGTTTTTT. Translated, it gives CASSLAGLAGGPGTGELFF.

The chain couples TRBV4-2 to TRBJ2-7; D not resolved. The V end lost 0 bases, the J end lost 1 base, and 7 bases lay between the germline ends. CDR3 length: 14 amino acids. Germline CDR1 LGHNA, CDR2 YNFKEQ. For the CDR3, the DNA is TGTGCCAGCAGCCAAGACGTGCAGTCCTACGAGCAGTACTTC. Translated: CASSQDVQSYEQYF.

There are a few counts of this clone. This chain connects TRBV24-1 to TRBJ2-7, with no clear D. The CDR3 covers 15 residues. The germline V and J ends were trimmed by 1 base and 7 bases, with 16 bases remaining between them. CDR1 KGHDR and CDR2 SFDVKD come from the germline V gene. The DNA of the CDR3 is TGTGCCACCAGTGATTTCAGGTTGCGTTTGTGGGAGCAGTACTTC. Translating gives CATSDFRLRLWEQYF.

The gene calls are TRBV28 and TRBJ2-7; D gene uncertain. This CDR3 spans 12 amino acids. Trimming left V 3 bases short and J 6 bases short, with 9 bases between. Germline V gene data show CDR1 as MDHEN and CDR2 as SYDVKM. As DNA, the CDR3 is TGTGCCAGCAGTTTCAGTGGTGGCGAGCAGTACGTC. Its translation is CASSFSGGEQYV.

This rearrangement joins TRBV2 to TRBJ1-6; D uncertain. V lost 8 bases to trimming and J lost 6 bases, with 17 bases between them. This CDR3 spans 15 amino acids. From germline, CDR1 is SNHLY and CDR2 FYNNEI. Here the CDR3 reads CASLRERQSNSPLHF. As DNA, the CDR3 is TGTGCCAGCCTTAGGGAGCGGCAGAGTAATTCACCCCTCCACTTT.

The CDR3 sequence is CASSSAGGGDTQYF. In DNA, the CDR3 is TGTGCCAGCAGTTCAGCGGGGGGTGGCGATACGCAGTATTTT. J is TRBJ2-3 and V is TRBV2; 9 nucleotides agree with TRBD2. Germline V CDR1 and CDR2: SNHLY, FYNNEI. The CDR3 spans 14 residues. The V segment lost 5 bases and the J segment 6 bases; nucleotides outside the gene matches: 6.

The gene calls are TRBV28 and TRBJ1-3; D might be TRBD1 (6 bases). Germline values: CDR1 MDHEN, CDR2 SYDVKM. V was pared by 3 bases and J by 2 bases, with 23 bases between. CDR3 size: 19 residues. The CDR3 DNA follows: TGTGCCAGCAGTTTTAGACCGTTGTTACAGGGCATAACTGGAAACACCATATATTTT. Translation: CASSFRPLLQGITGNTIYF.

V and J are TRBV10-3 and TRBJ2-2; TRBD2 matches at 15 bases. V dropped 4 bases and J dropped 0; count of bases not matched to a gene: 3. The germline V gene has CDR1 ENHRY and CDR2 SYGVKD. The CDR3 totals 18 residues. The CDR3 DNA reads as TGTGCCATCAGTGCGGGACTAGCGGGAGGATCGAACACCGGGGAGCTGTTTTTT. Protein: CAISAGLAGGSNTGELFF.

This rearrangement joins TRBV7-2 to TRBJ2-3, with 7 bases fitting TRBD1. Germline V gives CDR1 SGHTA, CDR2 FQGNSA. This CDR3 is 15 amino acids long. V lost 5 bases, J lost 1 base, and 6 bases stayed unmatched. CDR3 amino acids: CASSPLGQGTDTQYF. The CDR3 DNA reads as TGTGCCAGCAGCCCTCTCGGACAGGGCACAGATACGCAGTATTTT.

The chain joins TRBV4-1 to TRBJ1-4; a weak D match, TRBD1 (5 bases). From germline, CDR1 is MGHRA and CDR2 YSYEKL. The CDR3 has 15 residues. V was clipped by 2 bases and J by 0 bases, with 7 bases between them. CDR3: CASSQPGTTNEKLFF. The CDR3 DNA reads TGCGCCAGCAGCCAACCAGGGACAACTAATGAAAAACTGTTTTTT.

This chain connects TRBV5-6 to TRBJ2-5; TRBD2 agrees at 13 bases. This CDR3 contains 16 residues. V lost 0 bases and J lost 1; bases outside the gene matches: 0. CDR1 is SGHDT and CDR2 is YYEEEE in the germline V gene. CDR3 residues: CASSLGLAGGQETQYF. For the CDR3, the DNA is TGTGCCAGCAGCTTGGGACTAGCGGGGGGCCAAGAGACCCAGTACTTC.

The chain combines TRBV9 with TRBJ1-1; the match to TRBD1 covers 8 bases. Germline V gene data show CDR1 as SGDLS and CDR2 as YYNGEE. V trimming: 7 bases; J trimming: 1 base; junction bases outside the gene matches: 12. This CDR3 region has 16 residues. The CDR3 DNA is TGTGCCAGCCAACAGGGGGTCCCGAACAAGAACACTGAAGCTTTCTTT. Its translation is CASQQGVPNKNTEAFF.

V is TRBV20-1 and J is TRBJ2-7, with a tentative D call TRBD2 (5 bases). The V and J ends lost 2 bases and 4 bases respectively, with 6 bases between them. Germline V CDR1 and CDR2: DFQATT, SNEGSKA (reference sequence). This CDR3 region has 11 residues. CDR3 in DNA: TGCAGTGCTAGATCGGGATACGAGCAGTACTTC. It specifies CSARSGYEQYF.

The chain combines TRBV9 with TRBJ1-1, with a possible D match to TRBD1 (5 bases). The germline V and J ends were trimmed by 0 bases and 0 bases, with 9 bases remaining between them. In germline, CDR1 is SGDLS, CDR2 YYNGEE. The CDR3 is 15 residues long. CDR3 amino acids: CASSVVGHMNTEAFF. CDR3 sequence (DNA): TGTGCCAGCAGCGTAGTCGGACATATGAACACTGAAGCTTTCTTT.

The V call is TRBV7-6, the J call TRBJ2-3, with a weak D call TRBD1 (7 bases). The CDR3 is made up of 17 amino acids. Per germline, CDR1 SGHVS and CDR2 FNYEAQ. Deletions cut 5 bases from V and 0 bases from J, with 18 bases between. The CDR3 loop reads CASSPGTAGDSTDTQYF. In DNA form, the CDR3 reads TGTGCCAGCAGCCCCGGGACAGCGGGCGATAGCACAGATACGCAGTATTTT.

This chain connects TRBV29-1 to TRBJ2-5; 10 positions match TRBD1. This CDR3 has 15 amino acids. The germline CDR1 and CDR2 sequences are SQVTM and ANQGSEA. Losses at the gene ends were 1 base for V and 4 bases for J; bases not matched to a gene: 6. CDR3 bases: TGCAGCGTTGAAGGGGAAGGGACAGGGGTAGAGACCCAGTACTTC. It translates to CSVEGEGTGVETQYF.

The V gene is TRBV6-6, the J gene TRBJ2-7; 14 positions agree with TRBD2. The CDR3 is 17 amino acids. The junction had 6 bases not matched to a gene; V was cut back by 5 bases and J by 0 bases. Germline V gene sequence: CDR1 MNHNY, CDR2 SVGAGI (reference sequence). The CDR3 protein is CASSLGLAGGNSYEQYF. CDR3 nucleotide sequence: TGTGCCAGCAGTCTAGGACTAGCGGGAGGAAACTCCTACGAGCAGTACTTC.

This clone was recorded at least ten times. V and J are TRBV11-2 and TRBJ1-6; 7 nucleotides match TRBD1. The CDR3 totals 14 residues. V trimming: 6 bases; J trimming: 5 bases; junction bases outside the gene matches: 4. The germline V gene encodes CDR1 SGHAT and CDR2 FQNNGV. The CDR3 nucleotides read TGTGCCAGCAGTCAGGGGGGAAATAATTCACCCCTCCACTTT. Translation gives CASSQGGNNSPLHF.